The T cell receptor beta chain described here comes from a study of blood T cell repertoires in COVID-19 (dated by TCRdb to between 2020 and 2021). Some background on the complete study: Collaborator samples came from the United States, Italy and Spain and covered acute and convalescent phases of COVID-19. The prospective study material was composed of cDNA or gDNA derived from T cells, B-cell-depleted T cells, or PBMCs. The dataset comprised deeply sampled blood TCRbeta repertoires from subjects exposed to, actively infected with, or recovered from COVID-19. The repertoires were released in a freely available public database meant as a resource for research on the immune response to SARS-CoV-2. Samples were obtained from the ongoing ImmuneRACE study (first 160 participants) and from about 1,300 subjects provided by 6 global collaborators. Sample metadata almost always included a de-identified subject ID, COVID-19 status, age in years and sex. Where HLA class I and class II types were available, the types were taken from metadata supplied by the sample provider, not from assay-based typing. Broader findings and caveats from the paper: How much clinical and demographic metadata was included differed by source and by participant, and the metadata was provided uncurated.

This clone is a singleton in its sample. The antigen this receptor binds is unknown. A read error may be the cause here, since a much bigger clone is one base away. Collaborating institutions collected whole blood in K2EDTA tubes following their own protocols. Collaborator samples were shipped for TCRbeta analysis as frozen whole blood, isolated PBMCs, or DNA extracted from either sample type. TCRbeta CDR3 regions were amplified from genomic DNA using the immunoSEQ Assay, a bias-controlled multiplex PCR. The study's processing was this. Nucleated cell counts per sample were estimated from amplification of reference gene primers within the assay. To quantify the absolute abundance of each unique TCRbeta CDR3 rearrangement, sequence reads were collapsed and filtered. Productive Simpson clonality was computed per sample as the square root of Simpson's diversity index over productive rearrangements. This is the immuneACCESS table as TCRdb keeps it, with only in-frame sequences that have V and J called. A part of the clones is gone; compared with another copy, unresolved V genes explain less than half, and the rest is unexplained. D and trimming were read from the DNA, whereas the V and J calls and clone size are those reported in that table. The sample has over 300,000 clones on record, 90% of them singletons. Clones ranked in the top ten supply around 7% of the sample.

Spanning cysteine to phenylalanine, the CDR3 consists of 15 amino acids. The kept DNA is CDR3 alone, 45 bases in frame from the first base. The germline V gene yields LGHNA for CDR1 and YSLEER for CDR2. Trimming at the junction amounts to 0 bases on V and 0 bases on J, and the germline ends lie 3 bases apart. Sample: peripheral blood. Recombination connected TRBV4-3 to TRBJ1-6; a confident D gene designation cannot be given. The TCR originated in a man between 18 and 29 years old with active or convalescent COVID-19. Here the CDR3 is given as CASSQDSSYNSPLHF. The DNA is as follows: TGCGCCAGCAGCCAAGACAGCTCCTATAATTCACCCCTCCACTTT.